This T cell receptor beta chain was captured in a study of blood T cells in healthy people across ages. About 10 milliliters of peripheral blood were drawn from each donor into EDTA-treated tubes. At least 7 million PBMCs were isolated per sample. The second PCR ran about 6 to 12 cycles with a sample-barcoded 5' primer and J-beta primers. TCRdb passed the 5' RACE reads through MiXCR, listing each CDR3 protein once. The repertoire holds more than 1,000,000 distinct CDR3 sequences, with approximately 25% as singletons. This clonotype was seen only a few times. The CDR3 length is 15 residues. Germline loops: CDR1 SGHRS, CDR2 YFSETQ. V lost 4 bases and J lost 0, with 10 bases in between. The data were also submitted as part of a second study, on T cells of mothers and their children. This second report adds: When mothers and children were related, their normalized repertoire overlap, which was always slightly higher, did not differ significantly from that of unrelated pairs. The authors detected no persistent microchimeric T cell clones.

The specimen was blood. The chain is built from TRBV5-1 and TRBJ1-4; D unclear. The clonotype was recovered from a girl aged 2 to 10 in good health. As DNA, the CDR3 is TGCGCCAGCAGCACCGAATTATCAACTAATGAAAAACTGTTTTTT. This sequence encodes CASSTELSTNEKLFF.